This T cell receptor beta chain was captured by sequencing in a study of blood T cell repertoires in COVID-19. Clones were read by immunoSEQ multiplex PCR, and TCRdb kept only the in-frame ones, dropping some. The repertoire holds under 200,000 clones, roughly 84% seen once, with roughly 8% in the top ten. The study drew participants aged about 18 to 90 years from 20 to 30 US areas. Germline trimming cut 5 bases from V and 2 bases from J; bases unmatched to any gene: 5. This CDR3 spans 14 amino acids. Germline-derived CDR1 and CDR2 are MGHDK and SYGVNS. This clone has more than one count but fewer than ten.

This chain connects TRBV25-1 to TRBJ2-7, with 8 bases matching TRBD1. Material for sequencing was PBMCs or T cells enriched from blood (not recorded which). The clonotype was recovered from a woman between 45 and 65 years old who had recovered from COVID-19. The CDR3 DNA follows: TGTGCCAGCAGTCTCGGGACAGGACCCTACGAGCAGTACTTC. Amino acid sequence: CASSLGTGPYEQYF.